The rows below give T cell receptor beta chains drawn from one sample of a study of Ad26.COV2.S vaccination and SARS-CoV-2 variants. The method was immunoSEQ multiplex PCR; TCRdb's version includes in-frame clones alone and lacks a portion of them. This sample has roughly 400,000 clones, with roughly 91% found just once. Sequenced material: peripheral blood, taken in a trial of Ad26.COV2.S vaccine versus placebo. These receptor sequences come from a person between 18 and 65 years old who received the Ad26.COV2.S COVID-19 vaccine or a placebo. CDR3s include the opening cysteine and the closing phenylalanine or tryptophan. The order of the fields is V gene, J gene, D gene, CDR3 protein. D genes are given only for firm matches.

>TRBV11-3|TRBJ2-3|-
CASSLARSTDTQYF
>TRBV19|TRBJ2-6|-
CASSREGVTGANVLTF
>TRBV29-1|TRBJ2-3|TRBD2
CSWAGGVTDTQYF
>TRBV2|TRBJ2-5|TRBD2
CATPPPSSGSETQYF
>TRBV2|TRBJ2-2|-
CASNFMGTGELFF
>TRBV11-1|TRBJ2-6|-
CASSSPPASGANVLTF
>TRBV5-6|TRBJ2-2|-
CASSLEQGKAGELFF
>TRBV4-3|TRBJ2-1|-
CASSQDLMSSYNEQFF
>TRBV7-6|TRBJ1-4|-
CASSSTLQVATNEKLFF
>TRBV7-9|TRBJ2-3|-
CASSEGGTDTQYF
>TRBV27|TRBJ2-7|TRBD1
CASSFLPLPTGDSYEQYF
>TRBV6-2/TRBV6-3|TRBJ2-7|TRBD1
CASSYGTGPYEQYF
>TRBV6-2/TRBV6-3|TRBJ2-7|-
CASSRTRGYEQYF
>TRBV19|TRBJ2-4|-
CASSIPGPNPWRDKNIQYF
>TRBV30|TRBJ2-3|TRBD2
CAWSARGTSSTDTQYF
>TRBV6-2/TRBV6-3|TRBJ2-2|-
CASSYSRLTGELFF
>TRBV7-9|TRBJ2-3|-
CASSFGPDTQYF
>TRBV10-3|TRBJ2-7|TRBD1
CATGDRGKSSYEQYF
>TRBV18|TRBJ2-5|-
CASSPDRQETQYF
>TRBV5-1|TRBJ1-3|-
CASSLSGSSSGNTIYF
>TRBV28|TRBJ1-5|TRBD1
CASSLYGTGVNQPQHF
>TRBV3-1/TRBV3-2|TRBJ2-5|-
CATATRGLQETQYF
>TRBV5-1|TRBJ2-3|TRBD2
CASSPRTSGVVSTDTQYF
>TRBV2|TRBJ2-7|-
CASSDRTYEYEQYF
>TRBV9|TRBJ1-3|-
CASSVEGAGNTIYF
>TRBV9|TRBJ2-1|TRBD2
CASSATSGSVYNEQFF
>TRBV6-5|TRBJ2-2|-
CASRVSTGELFF
>TRBV7-9|TRBJ2-1|TRBD1
CASSLERDRQFF
>TRBV18|TRBJ2-2|-
CASSPGLYTGELFF
>TRBV7-2|TRBJ2-7|-
CASSLEFSHYEQYF
>TRBV4-1|TRBJ2-1|TRBD1
CASSQPNDRVRYNEQFF
>TRBV10-3|TRBJ2-7|TRBD1
CAISGSGQASYEQYF
>TRBV28|TRBJ2-1|-
CASIKDRGNEQFF
>TRBV3-1/TRBV3-2|TRBJ2-7|TRBD2
CASSRMTSGPYEQYF
>TRBV5-4|TRBJ2-2|TRBD1
CASSLVAGGGSVGELFF
>TRBV28|TRBJ2-2|-
CASSKVGRGVHTGELFF
>TRBV19|TRBJ2-5|-
CASSIGVAPKKETQYF
>TRBV3-1/TRBV3-2|TRBJ2-3|TRBD2
CASSPGLAGITDTQYF
>TRBV11-2|TRBJ2-2|TRBD1
CASSLGQGLRTNTGELFF
>TRBV4-2|TRBJ1-4|-
CASSQDGEGGNEKLFF
>TRBV6-5|TRBJ2-2|-
CASSYGGRRTGELFF